These T cell receptor beta chains were read from a single sample in a study of human T cells and chemical hapten exposure. Each CDR3 protein gets one entry after TCRdb re-called the RACE reads with MiXCR. The repertoire consists of about 50,000 distinct CDR3 sequences, with about 4.5% occurring once and the leading ten covering under 2%. The sample taken for sequencing was whole blood. The source of these receptors is a female donor in good health. Some clones in this sample may be carry-over from other donors' samples. Each CDR3 is given with its conserved first and last residue. Each record gives: V gene, clone size, D gene, J gene, CDR3 DNA, CDR3 protein. D genes are given only for firm matches. Sizes are listed as how often the clone was seen (once, few, many) or a class if it is expanded.

TRBV6-5	few	TRBD2	TRBJ2-3	TGTGCCAGCAGTTACTCGAGGAGAACCTTTATAGCGGGGGAGTCCACAGATACGCAGTATTTT	CASSYSRRTFIAGESTDTQYF
TRBV12-3/TRBV12-4	many	NA	TRBJ1-5	TGTGCCAGCAGCCCGCCTAGGCAGCCCCAGCATTTT	CASSPPRQPQHF
TRBV20-1	many	TRBD1	TRBJ1-3	TGCAGTGCTAGGGGACAGGGACCGACGCCATCTGGAAACACCATATATTTT	CSARGQGPTPSGNTIYF
TRBV27	medium-sized	TRBD1	TRBJ1-2	TGTGCCAGCAGTCAACAAGGACAGGGCGGCGGCTACACCTTC	CASSQQGQGGGYTF
TRBV5-1	few	NA	TRBJ1-1	TGCGCCAGCAGCTTGCTGGGCGACGATCATGCTTTCTTT	CASSLLGDDHAFF
TRBV20-1	many	NA	TRBJ2-5	TGCAGTGCTAGAGATCCTGGTTCAGGCCAAGAGACCCAGTACTTC	CSARDPGSGQETQYF
TRBV11-2	many	NA	TRBJ1-1	TGTGCCAGCAGCTTACTCAAACAAGGGGGTTGGACTGAAGCTTTCTTT	CASSLLKQGGWTEAFF
TRBV6-6	many	TRBD2	TRBJ2-7	TGTGCCAGCAGTTATTTACTTAGCGGGGGTGGCGAGCAGTACTTC	CASSYLLSGGGEQYF
TRBV7-8	many	TRBD1	TRBJ2-1	TGTGCCAGCAGCTTAGACAGGGGGCGGCTCAATGAGCAGTTCTTC	CASSLDRGRLNEQFF
TRBV28	many	NA	TRBJ1-1	TGTGCCAGCAGTTTATGGTCAGGGGATCTTACTGAAGCTTTCTTT	CASSLWSGDLTEAFF
TRBV5-6	many	NA	TRBJ1-5	TGTGCCAGCAGCTTGGGCGACCTGCCGGATCAGCCCCAGCATTTT	CASSLGDLPDQPQHF
TRBV20-1	few	NA	TRBJ1-1	TGCAGTGCGAAGGTTGTGGACACTGAAGCTTTCTTT	CSAKVVDTEAFF
TRBV20-1	many	TRBD1	TRBJ2-6	TGCAGTGCTACCGGGACAGGAGTATCTGGGGCCAACGTCCTGACTTTC	CSATGTGVSGANVLTF
TRBV14	many	TRBD1	TRBJ1-1	TGTGCCAGCAGCCACAGGGGGGCTGGTCTACACAGAGACACTGAAGCTTTCTTT	CASSHRGAGLHRDTEAFF
TRBV11-3	many	TRBD2	TRBJ2-1	TGTGCCAGCAGCTCTAGCGGGGGGTCCGGGATTGAGCAGTTCTTC	CASSSSGGSGIEQFF
TRBV7-9	many	NA	TRBJ1-1	TGTGCCAGCAGCTCGGGGGCAGGGGTTACGTCAGAAGCTTTCTTT	CASSSGAGVTSEAFF